What follows describes a single T cell receptor (beta chain). It was with a sample-barcoded 5' primer and a J-beta primer mix that a second PCR of roughly 7 to 12 cycles was run. TCRdb used MiXCR to reprocess the 5' RACE reads, holding one entry per CDR3 protein. The table shows roughly 1,700,000 distinct CDR3 sequences, with roughly 28% occurring only once. This specimen comes from a study of blood T cells in healthy people across ages. Total RNA, at least 5.5 micrograms per sample, came from PBMCs. V was clipped by 4 bases and J by 5 bases; unmatched bases: 6. The CDR3 covers 13 residues. CDR1 and CDR2 (germline): DFQATT, SNEGSKA (reference sequence).

The source material was blood. The rearrangement joins TRBV20-1 to TRBJ2-5; 8 bases align to TRBD1. The sequence was obtained from a woman under 40 in good health. This CDR3 is CSAITQGAETQYF. CDR3 nucleotide sequence: TGCAGTGCTATAACTCAGGGGGCGGAGACCCAGTACTTC.